Following are 26 T cell receptor beta chains from one sample sequenced in a study of blood T cells in healthy people across ages (dated by TCRdb to 2013 to 2016). Libraries were prepared through 5' RACE. TCRdb lists the instrument as Illumina HiSeq 2500. A second PCR of roughly 7 to 11 cycles was run with a J-beta primer mix and a sample-barcoded 5' primer. The public reads were run again by TCRdb, first through fastp at Q25 and then through MiXCR, and only productive beta chains were kept. CDR3 protein sequences are deduplicated, and each keeps its most common genes and DNA. The sample has approximately 880,000 distinct CDR3 sequences on record, around 49% of them singletons. The ten largest clones represent 13% of the sample. What was sequenced was blood. The receptor source for this set is a man in his thirties or forties in good health.

The rearrangement joins TRBV3-1 to TRBJ2-3; D call uncertain. Germline lookup yields CDR1 LGHDT and CDR2 YNNKEL (reference sequence). The CDR3 has 11 residues. V was trimmed by 8 bases and J by 5 bases, leaving 8 bases between them. The CDR3 reads CASGRRDTQYF. Here the CDR3 DNA reads TGTGCCAGCGGTAGGAGAGATACGCAGTATTTT.

This clonotype was recorded at least ten times. A clone one base away is much larger, so this may be a read error. The V and J genes are TRBV11-2 and TRBJ2-1; a weak D match, TRBD2 (5 bases). With 6 bases removed from V and 8 bases from J, the gap between germline ends came to 14 bases. The CDR3 extends over 13 amino acids. The germline CDR1 and CDR2 sequences are SGHAT and FQNNGV. The CDR3 nucleotides are TGTGCCAGCAGTTGCGGAGGAGCCTATGAGCAGTTCTTC. The encoded protein is CASSCGGAYEQFF.

This clonotype has more than one count but fewer than ten. The chain employs TRBV29-1 and TRBJ2-6; possibly TRBD1 or TRBD2 for D (5 bases each). Germline CDR1 is SQVTM and CDR2 is ANQGSEA. This CDR3 has 15 amino acids. V shed 4 bases and J shed 0 bases, with 10 bases lying between them. This chain's CDR3 is CSVASGASGANVLTF. The CDR3, as DNA: TGCAGCGTTGCCTCCGGGGCCTCTGGGGCCAACGTCCTGACTTTC. Based on the CDR3 plus reference TRBV29-1 and TRBJ2-6, the full variable domain is SAVISQKPSRDICQRGTSLTIQCQVDSQVTMMFWYRQQPGQSLTLIATANQGSEATYESGFVIDKFPISRPNLTFSTLTVSNMSPEDSSIYLCSVASGASGANVLTFGAGSRLTVL.

The chain recombines TRBV3-1 with TRBJ2-5; 7 positions match TRBD2. Trimming cost V 3 bases and J 5 bases; bases outside gene matches: 12. Germline CDR1 LGHDT, CDR2 YNNKEL (reference sequence). This CDR3 comprises 16 residues. This chain's CDR3 is CASSQGRTSGVETQYF. As DNA, the CDR3 is TGTGCCAGCAGCCAGGGTCGGACGAGCGGGGTGGAGACCCAGTACTTC.

The V call is TRBV4-3, the J call TRBJ1-2, with D perhaps matching TRBD1 (5 bases). V was cut by 0 bases and J by 3 bases, with 11 bases left in between. Germline assignment: CDR1 LGHNA and CDR2 YSLEER. The CDR3 extends over 15 amino acids. CDR3 coding DNA: TGCGCCAGCAGCCAAGATCCGGGGCGGGACTATGGCTACACCTTC. Encoded protein: CASSQDPGRDYGYTF.

This clonotype occurred a few times. J is TRBJ2-3 and V is TRBV6-5; D is undetermined. The length of the CDR3 is 13 residues. The V end lost 7 bases, the J end lost 0 bases, and 8 bases lay between the germline ends. The V gene's germline CDR1 is MNHEY and CDR2 SVGAGI. For the CDR3, the DNA is TGTGCCAGCACACAGATAAGCACAGATACGCAGTATTTT. It encodes CASTQISTDTQYF.

For the CDR3, the DNA is TGTGCCAGCAAGCTAGCGGGGGTTAGGAACAATGAGCAGTTCTTC. It translates to CASKLAGVRNNEQFF. The chain links TRBV2 to TRBJ2-1, with 10 positions matching TRBD2. V was pared by 7 bases and J by 5 bases, with 8 bases of the junction left unmatched. The CDR3 length is 15 residues. CDR1 and CDR2 from the germline V gene are SNHLY and FYNNEI.

Concerning this clonotype itself: The germline gene is not matched at one end of the junction; a read error may be the cause. The chain combines TRBV6-5 with TRBJ1-2; 7 bases are a match to TRBD1. CDR1 is MNHEY and CDR2 is SVGAGI in the germline V gene. This CDR3 has 12 residues. This chain's CDR3 is CACSLTGVGYTF. The CDR3 DNA follows: TGTGCCTGCAGCCTAACAGGGGTCGGCTACACCTTC.

This clonotype was counted only a few times. Compared with germline, one end of the junction differs, possibly owing to a read error. The chain is built from TRBV6-5 and TRBJ1-2; tentative D call: TRBD1 (6 bases). In germline, CDR1 is MNHEY, CDR2 SVGAGI. The CDR3 loop spans 15 amino acids. CDR3 nucleotide sequence: TGTGCCAGCAGTCACTCGGGACACAAGAACTATGGCTACACCTTC. This codes for CASSHSGHKNYGYTF.

This clonotype was observed a few times. V and J are TRBV9 and TRBJ1-1; no definite D call. The CDR3 has 13 amino acids. From germline, CDR1 is SGDLS and CDR2 YYNGEE. V shed 6 bases and J shed 2 bases, with 11 bases lying between them. CDR3 protein: CASNPTANTEAFF. The CDR3, as DNA: TGTGCCAGCAACCCGACTGCAAACACTGAAGCTTTCTTT. The full variable domain, in which reference TRBV9 and TRBJ1-1 provide the parts outside the CDR3, is DSGVTQTPKHLITATGQRVTLRCSPRSGDLSVYWYQQSLDQGLQFLIQYYNGEERAKGNILERFSAQQFPDLHSELNLSSLELGDSALYFCASNPTANTEAFFGQGTRLTVV.

The V gene is TRBV12-3 or TRBV12-4, the J gene TRBJ1-2; D might be TRBD1 (5 bases). Trimming left V 2 bases short and J 1 base short, with 8 bases between. This CDR3 spans 14 amino acids. The CDR3 protein is CASSLRDVNYGYTF. DNA for the CDR3: TGTGCCAGCAGTTTACGGGACGTTAACTATGGCTACACCTTC.

The chain has TRBV3-1 and TRBJ1-1, with 7 bases aligning to TRBD1. Germline values: CDR1 LGHDT, CDR2 YNNKEL (reference sequence). The CDR3 consists of 13 residues. V gave up 5 bases and J gave up 4 bases; unmatched junction bases: 4. The CDR3 nucleotides read TGTGCCAGCAGCAGACAGGGACCCACTGAAGCTTTCTTT. Its protein product is CASSRQGPTEAFF.

This clonotype was found a few times. The V call is TRBV7-9, the J call TRBJ1-2; D is possibly TRBD1 (5 bases). The CDR3 covers 17 residues. V shed 5 bases and J shed 4 bases, with 23 bases lying between them. Germline CDR1 and CDR2: SEHNR and FQNEAQ (reference sequence). This CDR3 is CASSTSEGQGTFYGYTF. For the CDR3, the DNA is TGTGCCAGCAGCACGTCCGAGGGTCAGGGCACCTTCTATGGCTACACCTTC.

This clonotype was observed a few times. V gene TRBV2 combines with J gene TRBJ1-2; D is perhaps TRBD1 (6 bases). Germline V gene data show CDR1 as SNHLY and CDR2 as FYNNEI. Deletions cut 4 bases from V and 2 bases from J, with 11 bases between. This CDR3 has 14 residues. The CDR3 DNA is TGTGCCAGCAGTGGGCTGGACAGAAACTATGGCTACACCTTC. Translated, it gives CASSGLDRNYGYTF.

This clonotype was seen a handful of times. This chain connects TRBV11-3 to TRBJ1-3; D is perhaps TRBD1 (5 bases). V dropped 6 bases and J dropped 6 bases, with 12 bases sitting between them. CDR1 and CDR2 (germline): SGHNT, YENEEA. There are 13 residues in the CDR3. The CDR3, as DNA: TGTGCCAGCAGTACAGGTTTCGAAAACACCATATATTTT. It specifies CASSTGFENTIYF.

This clonotype was counted between two and nine times. V usage is TRBV4-1 and J usage is TRBJ2-1; 14 bases are a match to TRBD2. The CDR3 sequence is 15 residues long. V gave up 7 bases and J gave up 7 bases; unmatched junction bases: 6. Germline V gene sequence: CDR1 MGHRA, CDR2 YSYEKL. The CDR3 protein is CASKTSGGAGNEQFF. The CDR3 DNA reads as TGCGCCAGCAAGACTAGCGGGGGGGCGGGGAATGAGCAGTTCTTC.

The V call is TRBV6-5, the J call TRBJ2-5, with TRBD1 matching 7 bases. CDR3 length: 13 amino acids. Germline trimming cut 6 bases from V and 12 bases from J; bases unmatched to any gene: 13. CDR1 is MNHEY and CDR2 is SVGAGI in the germline V gene. CDR3 loop: CASSWAKTGSEYF. DNA of the CDR3: TGTGCCAGCAGCTGGGCAAAGACAGGGTCTGAGTACTTC.

The chain couples TRBV20-1 to TRBJ2-2; unclear D gene. Trimming removed 2 bases at V and 5 bases at J, with 6 bases between. CDR3 size: 12 residues. CDR1 and CDR2 (germline): DFQATT, SNEGSKA (reference sequence). The CDR3 coding sequence is TGCAGTGCTAGATACAGTACCGGGGAGCTGTTTTTT. Its translation: CSARYSTGELFF.

The chain combines TRBV27 with TRBJ2-7, with 9 bases fitting TRBD1. This CDR3 is 13 amino acids long. V was clipped by 6 bases and J by 4 bases; unmatched bases: 4. CDR1 is MNHEY and CDR2 is SMNVEV in the germline V gene (reference sequence). The DNA for the CDR3 is TGTGCCAGCAGGAACAGGGGGCTTTACGAGCAGTACTTC. Translated: CASRNRGLYEQYF.

This clonotype was recorded many times. This chain links TRBV20-1 with TRBJ2-1; no reliable D call. V gave up 3 bases and J gave up 7 bases, with 7 bases separating them. The CDR3 loop spans 11 amino acids. The V gene's germline CDR1 is DFQATT and CDR2 SNEGSKA (reference sequence). The CDR3: CSARAVNEQFF. In DNA form, the CDR3 reads TGCAGTGCTAGGGCCGTGAATGAGCAGTTCTTC.

J is TRBJ2-7 and V is TRBV7-8; a weak D match, TRBD1 (5 bases). Germline assignment: CDR1 SGHVS and CDR2 FQNEAQ. The CDR3 loop spans 14 amino acids. V was cut by 1 base and J by 3 bases, with 10 bases left in between. The CDR3 DNA is TGTGCCAGCAGCTTAGGGGGCTGGGACTACGAGCAGTACTTC. Residues: CASSLGGWDYEQYF.

In this sample, this clonotype turned up a few times. The J gene is TRBJ2-3, the V gene TRBV29-1; unclear D gene. Per germline, CDR1 SQVTM and CDR2 ANQGSEA. The germline V and J ends were trimmed by 3 bases and 6 bases, with 13 bases remaining between them. This CDR3 has 13 amino acids. CDR3 in DNA: TGCAGCGTTGAGGTGGGCCTCGTGGATACGCAGTATTTT. Translation: CSVEVGLVDTQYF.

The chain couples TRBV28 to TRBJ2-1; 7 nucleotides align to TRBD1. This CDR3 is 14 amino acids long. The trim removed 6 bases at V and 6 bases at J, leaving 8 bases unmatched. Germline assignment: CDR1 MDHEN and CDR2 SYDVKM. The CDR3 nucleotides are TGTGCCAGCAGAGGGGGCATTAGAGGCAATGAGCAGTTCTTC. This encodes CASRGGIRGNEQFF.

V gene TRBV2 combines with J gene TRBJ1-1; no firm D call. Trimming took off 3 bases at V and 0 bases at J, with 5 bases between the two ends. The CDR3 is 13 residues long. Germline V gives CDR1 SNHLY, CDR2 FYNNEI. CDR3 loop: CASSELLNTEAFF. DNA for the CDR3: TGTGCCAGCAGTGAGCTCCTGAACACTGAAGCTTTCTTT.

This rearrangement joins TRBV4-1 to TRBJ1-2; possibly TRBD1 for D (6 bases). V lost 1 base and J 8 bases, leaving 11 bases between the germline ends. The CDR3 loop spans 13 amino acids. In germline, CDR1 is MGHRA, CDR2 YSYEKL. The CDR3 nucleotides read TGCGCCAGCAGCCAAGGCGAGGGGGACGGCTACACCTTC. Its translation is CASSQGEGDGYTF.

J is TRBJ2-4 and V is TRBV28, with TRBD2 matching over 7 bases. Trimming cost V 6 bases and J 5 bases; bases outside gene matches: 7. From germline, CDR1 is MDHEN and CDR2 SYDVKM. The CDR3 runs to 14 residues. The CDR3 loop reads CASSKGGPQNIQYF. CDR3 coding DNA: TGTGCCAGCAGCAAGGGAGGGCCGCAAAACATTCAGTACTTC.